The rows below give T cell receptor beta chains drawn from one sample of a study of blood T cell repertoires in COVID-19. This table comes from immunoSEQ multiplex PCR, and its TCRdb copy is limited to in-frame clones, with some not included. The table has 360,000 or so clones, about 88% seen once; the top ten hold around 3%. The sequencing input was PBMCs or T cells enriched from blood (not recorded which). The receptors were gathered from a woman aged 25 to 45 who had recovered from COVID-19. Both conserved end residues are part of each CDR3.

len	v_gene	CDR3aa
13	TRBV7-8	CASSLQGGNEQFF
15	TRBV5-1	CASSFLWGQNEKLFF
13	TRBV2	CAVDRGSGNTIYF
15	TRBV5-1	CASSLEGTGGNEQFF
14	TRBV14	CASSPHAERSEQYF
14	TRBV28	CASNSLGQTYEQYF
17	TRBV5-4	CASSPTAGQGSHYGYTF
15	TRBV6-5	CASSYFELGANVLTF
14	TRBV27	CASSLGLFTDTQYF
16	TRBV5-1	CASSLRGWRGTGELFF